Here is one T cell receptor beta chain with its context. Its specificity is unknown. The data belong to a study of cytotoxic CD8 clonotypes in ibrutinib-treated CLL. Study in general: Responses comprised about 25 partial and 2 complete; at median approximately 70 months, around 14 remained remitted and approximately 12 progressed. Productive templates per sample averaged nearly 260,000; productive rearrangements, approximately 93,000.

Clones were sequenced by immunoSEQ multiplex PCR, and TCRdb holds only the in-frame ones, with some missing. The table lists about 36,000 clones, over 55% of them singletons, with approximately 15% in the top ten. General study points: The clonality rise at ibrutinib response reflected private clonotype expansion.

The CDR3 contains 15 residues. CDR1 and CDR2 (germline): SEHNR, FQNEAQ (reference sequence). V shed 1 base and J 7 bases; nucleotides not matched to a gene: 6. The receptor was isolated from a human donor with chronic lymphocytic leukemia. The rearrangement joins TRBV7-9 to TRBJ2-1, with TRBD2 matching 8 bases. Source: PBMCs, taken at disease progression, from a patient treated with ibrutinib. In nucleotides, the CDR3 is TGTGCCAGCAGCTTAGACGGTACTAGCGGTAATGAGCAGTTCTTC. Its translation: CASSLDGTSGNEQFF.